The entry below gives a single T cell receptor (beta chain) sequence along with its context. The sample holds a few counts of this clone. This receptor's antigen is unknown. Per-base quality was not reported, and no clone a single base away is much larger than it. The data were taken from a study of blood T cell repertoires in COVID-19 (dated by TCRdb to 2019 to 2021). Describing the broader study: The collaborator samples originated in the United States, Italy and Spain and spanned the acute and convalescent phases of COVID-19. The repertoires were released in a freely available public database meant as a resource for research on the immune response to SARS-CoV-2. Samples came from the ongoing ImmuneRACE study (first 160 participants) plus 1,254 subjects from 6 global collaborators. The dataset comprised deeply sampled blood TCRbeta repertoires from subjects exposed to, actively infected with, or recovered from COVID-19. Where HLA class I and class II types were available, the types were taken from metadata supplied by the sample provider, not from assay-based typing. The material from the prospective study consisted of cDNA or gDNA derived from T cells, B-cell-depleted T cells, or PBMCs. Nearly every sample came with metadata listing a de-identified subject ID, COVID-19 status, age in years and sex.

In the prospective study, participants were about 18 to 90 years old, resided in approximately 22 geographic areas of the United States, and were enrolled through a virtual design. To assign participants to cohorts, the prospective study relied on clinical history that participants themselves reported in a screening survey and a study questionnaire. ImmuneRACE Cohort 3 recovered participants were defined by two consecutive negative NP/OP PCR tests, healthcare professional clearance, or symptom resolution. Each participant in the prospective study had whole blood, serum and a nasopharyngeal or oropharyngeal swab collected by mobile phlebotomists. Over an approximately 2-month period, participants in the prospective study had the option of providing additional blood draws and questionnaires. Blood samples from the prospective study were shipped frozen or at room temperature prior to DNA extraction.

What the work shows at the level of the full study, not this receptor alone: The quantity of clinical and demographic metadata differed by source and by participant and was supplied without curation.

TCRbeta CDR3 regions were amplified from genomic DNA by means of the immunoSEQ Assay, a bias-controlled multiplex PCR. As for the original processing: Nucleated cell counts per sample were estimated from amplification of reference gene primers within the assay. To quantify the absolute abundance of each unique TCRbeta CDR3 rearrangement, sequence reads were collapsed and filtered. For each sample, productive Simpson clonality was calculated by taking the square root of Simpson's diversity index across productive rearrangements. TCRdb stores this immuneACCESS table with in-frame sequences only. Part of the clones is absent; in the studies checked, under half of the shortfall reflects unresolved V genes, and no reason is known for the rest. Clone size and the V and J calls come from that table; the DNA yielded D and trimming. This sample gives 170,000 or so clones in total; more than 85% of them show up just once. 7% of the sample is taken by the ten largest.

The sequence was collected from a woman aged 45-60 years who had recovered from COVID-19. The sequencing sample was made of PBMCs or T cells enriched from blood (not recorded which).

The CDR3 reads CATSVGILAGARNEQFF. Here is the DNA: TGTGCCACCAGTGTTGGGATACTAGCGGGAGCTCGCAATGAGCAGTTCTTC. The V and J genes are TRBV24-1 and TRBJ2-1, with 11 bases in between that match TRBD2. The CDR3 covers 17 residues, taking in both the cysteine and the phenylalanine. The only DNA kept is the CDR3, 51 bases in frame from the first base. For this chain, trimming is 5 bases at the V end and 6 bases at the J end, and the number of junction bases without a gene match is 11. CDR1 KGHDR and CDR2 SFDVKD are derived from the germline V gene.